Below are 16 T cell receptor beta chains sequenced from a single sample in a study of PD-L1 blockade in urothelial cancer. Assay used: immunoSEQ multiplex PCR; TCRdb lists only in-frame clones, some missing. This sample has 35,000 to 45,000 clones, with 83% found just once. Indicated time point: peripheral blood 6 weeks after treatment start. The sample here was PBMCs, taken around atezolizumab (anti-PD-L1) treatment. All receptors derive from a man in his fifties or sixties with urothelial cancer.

The J gene is TRBJ2-5, the V gene TRBV10-2, with a weak D call TRBD1 (6 bases). This CDR3 spans 14 amino acids. In germline, CDR1 is WSHSY, CDR2 SAAADI. Trimming stripped 2 bases from V and 3 bases from J, with 10 bases between. The CDR3 sequence: CASSEHRVKETQYF. The CDR3 DNA is TGCGCCAGCAGTGAGCACAGGGTAAAAGAGACCCAGTACTTC.

The rearrangement joins TRBV7-8 to TRBJ1-4; tentative D call: TRBD1 (5 bases). The CDR3 spans 16 residues. Trimming left V 0 bases short and J 3 bases short, with 11 bases between. Germline CDR1 and CDR2: SGHVS and FQNEAQ. CDR3: CASSLALDTSNEKLFF. The CDR3 DNA is TGTGCCAGCAGCTTAGCCTTGGACACCTCTAATGAAAAACTGTTTTTT.

The rearrangement links TRBV11-2 to TRBJ1-4; 8 bases map to TRBD1. Germline V gene sequence: CDR1 SGHAT, CDR2 FQNNGV. V dropped 5 bases and J dropped 8; count of bases not matched to a gene: 7. The CDR3 consists of 14 residues. The CDR3 DNA follows: TGTGCCAGCAGCGGAGGACAGGGATGGGAAAAACTGTTTTTT. It yields the protein CASSGGQGWEKLFF.

This rearrangement joins TRBV28 to TRBJ2-7; tentative D call: TRBD1 (5 bases). Germline CDR1 MDHEN, CDR2 SYDVKM. Trimming took off 10 bases at V and 0 bases at J, with 10 bases between the two ends. The CDR3 has 12 amino acids. The CDR3 loop is CATGQGSYEQYF. DNA of the CDR3: TGTGCCACTGGACAAGGCTCCTACGAGCAGTACTTC. The variable domain in full, with the rest retrieved from reference TRBV28 and TRBJ2-7, is DVKVTQSSRYLVKRTGEKVFLECVQDMDHENMFWYRQDPGLGLRLIYFSYDVKMKEKGDIPEGYSVSREKKERFSLILESASTNQTSMYLCATGQGSYEQYFGPGTRLTVT.

V gene TRBV6-5 combines with J gene TRBJ1-1, with unresolved D. The ends were cut back, 6 bases at V and 4 bases at J, with 6 bases in the middle. The CDR3 totals 11 residues. CDR1 is MNHEY, CDR2 SVGAGI, per germline. CDR3 in DNA: TGTGCCAGCAGCCGGGGCACTGAAGCTTTCTTT. Its translation: CASSRGTEAFF.

This clone was seen just once. The rearrangement joins TRBV6-5 to TRBJ1-5; D gene unclear. This CDR3 region has 15 residues. V was cut by 0 bases and J by 7 bases, with 13 bases left in between. In germline, CDR1 is MNHEY, CDR2 SVGAGI. The CDR3 bases are TGTGCCAGCAGTTACTCTCTGGCCGATACGCAGCCCCAGCATTTT. This translates into CASSYSLADTQPQHF.

V gene TRBV4-2 combines with J gene TRBJ2-3, with D perhaps matching TRBD1 (5 bases). V lost 0 bases to trimming and J lost 0 bases, with 13 bases between them. Germline-derived CDR1 and CDR2 are LGHNA and YNFKEQ. The CDR3 totals 17 residues. The CDR3 here is CASSQEGASLSTDTQYF. In nucleotides, the CDR3 is TGTGCCAGCAGCCAAGAAGGGGCCAGTCTTAGCACAGATACGCAGTATTTT.

The gene calls are TRBV9 and TRBJ2-2; D may be TRBD2 (5 bases). The V end lost 0 bases, the J end lost 5 bases, and 14 bases lay between the germline ends. CDR3 size: 16 residues. Looked up from germline, CDR1 is SGDLS and CDR2 is YYNGEE. The CDR3 region has the DNA TGTGCCAGCAGCGTAGAGGCGTCCCGAGGGACCGGGGAGCTGTTTTTT. Protein: CASSVEASRGTGELFF.

J is TRBJ1-2 and V is TRBV5-1, with D possibly TRBD1 on 5 matching bases. The germline V gene encodes CDR1 SGHRS and CDR2 YFSETQ. V lost 6 bases to trimming and J lost 6 bases, with 18 bases between them. There are 14 residues in the CDR3. The CDR3 DNA follows: TGCGCCAGCACGTTTGGGGGAGGGGAGGATGGCTACACCTTC. Residues: CASTFGGGEDGYTF.

The J gene is TRBJ2-5, the V gene TRBV7-9, with D possibly being TRBD2 (5 bases). Germline CDR1 is SEHNR and CDR2 is FQNEAQ (reference sequence). This CDR3 is built from 14 residues. Trimming took 4 bases from V and 3 from J, leaving 12 bases between them. CDR3 amino acids: CASSSGRGEETQYF. CDR3 sequence (DNA): TGTGCCAGCAGCTCCGGCCGGGGTGAAGAGACCCAGTACTTC.

The chain joins TRBV19 to TRBJ1-1, with D possibly TRBD1 on 5 matching bases. Trimming removed 0 bases from V and 2 bases from J, with 7 bases in between. CDR1 and CDR2 (germline): LNHDA, SQIVND (reference sequence). The CDR3 has 14 residues. For the CDR3, the DNA is TGTGCCAGTAGTATAGACGACAGCAACACTGAAGCTTTCTTT. Amino acid sequence: CASSIDDSNTEAFF. Full variable domain (outside the CDR3, taken from reference TRBV19 and TRBJ1-1): DGGITQSPKYLFRKEGQNVTLSCEQNLNHDAMYWYRQDPGQGLRLIYYSQIVNDFQKGDIAEGYSVSREKKESFPLTVTSAQKNPTAFYLCASSIDDSNTEAFFGQGTRLTVV.

V gene TRBV5-6 combines with J gene TRBJ2-5; 8 bases agree with TRBD1. V was pared by 4 bases and J by 4 bases, with 6 bases of the junction left unmatched. Germline V gene sequence: CDR1 SGHDT, CDR2 YYEEEE. The CDR3 spans 14 residues. The CDR3 is CASSLGQGGETQYF. The CDR3 nucleotides are TGTGCCAGCAGCCTAGGACAGGGAGGAGAGACCCAGTACTTC.

The chain carries TRBV7-9 and TRBJ2-2; D perhaps matches TRBD1 (5 bases). The CDR3 spans 14 residues. The germline CDR1 and CDR2 sequences are SEHNR and FQNEAQ (reference sequence). The V and J ends lost 5 bases and 1 base respectively, with 8 bases between them. The CDR3 loop is CASSPDRNTGELFF. The CDR3 DNA reads as TGTGCCAGCAGCCCCGACAGGAACACCGGGGAGCTGTTTTTT.

This chain connects TRBV9 to TRBJ2-7; 10 nucleotides align to TRBD1. The CDR3 runs 18 residues. Germline V gene lookup returns CDR1 SGDLS and CDR2 YYNGEE. V lost 3 bases and J lost 2; bases outside the gene matches: 14. The CDR3 is CASSAARDRGSGAYEQYF. DNA of the CDR3: TGTGCCAGCAGCGCCGCCCGGGACAGGGGTTCGGGGGCCTACGAGCAGTACTTC. The whole variable domain, filled in from reference TRBV9 and TRBJ2-7, reads DSGVTQTPKHLITATGQRVTLRCSPRSGDLSVYWYQQSLDQGLQFLIQYYNGEERAKGNILERFSAQQFPDLHSELNLSSLELGDSALYFCASSAARDRGSGAYEQYFGPGTRLTVT.

The chain is built from TRBV11-3 and TRBJ2-1; TRBD2 agrees at 7 bases. Looked up from germline, CDR1 is SGHNT and CDR2 is YENEEA. The CDR3 consists of 16 residues. The trim removed 5 bases at V and 7 bases at J, leaving 14 bases unmatched. The CDR3 DNA reads as TGTGCCAGCAGCCCCAGTGGGACTACGCCCCTTAATGAGCAGTTCTTC. This gives the protein CASSPSGTTPLNEQFF.

This chain uses TRBV21-1 with TRBJ1-6; TRBD1, the table's D call, lacks a check against the DNA. TRBV21-1 has pseudogene status. This CDR3 spans 15 amino acids. The CDR3 region has the DNA TGTGCCAGCAGCATACGAACAGCCGTCAGTTCACCCCTCCACTTT. It is translated as CASSIRTAVSSPLHF.